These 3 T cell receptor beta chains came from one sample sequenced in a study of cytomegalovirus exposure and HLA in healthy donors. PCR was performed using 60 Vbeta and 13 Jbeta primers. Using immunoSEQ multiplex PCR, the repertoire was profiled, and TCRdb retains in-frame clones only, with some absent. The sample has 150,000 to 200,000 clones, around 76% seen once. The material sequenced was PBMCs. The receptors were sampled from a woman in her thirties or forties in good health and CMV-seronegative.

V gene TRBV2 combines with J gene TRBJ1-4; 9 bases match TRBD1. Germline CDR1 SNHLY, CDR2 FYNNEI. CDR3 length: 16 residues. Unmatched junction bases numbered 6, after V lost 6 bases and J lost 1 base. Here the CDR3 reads CASRRGTGKTNEKLFF. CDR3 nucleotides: TGTGCCAGCAGGAGAGGGACAGGGAAAACTAATGAAAAACTGTTTTTT.

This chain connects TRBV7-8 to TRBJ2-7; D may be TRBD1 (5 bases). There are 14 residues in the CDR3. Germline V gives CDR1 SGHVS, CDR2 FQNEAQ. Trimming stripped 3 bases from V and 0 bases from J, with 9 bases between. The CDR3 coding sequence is TGTGCCAGCAGCTTTTCAGGGAACTCCTACGAGCAGTACTTC. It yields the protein CASSFSGNSYEQYF.

The CDR3 DNA reads as TGCGCCAGCAGCCAAGATCTAGCGGGAGGTAGGGATACGCAGTATTTT. This codes for CASSQDLAGGRDTQYF. The chain is built from TRBV4-1 and TRBJ2-3, with 11 bases identical to TRBD2. The V segment lost 0 bases and the J segment 6 bases; nucleotides outside the gene matches: 5. The CDR3 consists of 16 residues. CDR1 is MGHRA and CDR2 is YSYEKL in the germline V gene.